The 2 T cell receptor beta chains listed next were all sequenced from one sample in a study of T cell changes during pregnancy in multiple sclerosis. Sequencing used immunoSEQ multiplex PCR; TCRdb keeps in-frame clones, though not all of them. Altogether roughly 70,000 clones are present, about 91% being singletons, with the ten largest covering 2.3%. This sample comprised peripheral blood, obtained in the first trimester of pregnancy. The receptor source for this set is a female donor with multiple sclerosis, enrolled in a pregnancy study.

This chain joins TRBV6-1 and TRBJ1-1, with a weak D call TRBD1 (5 bases). The CDR3 loop spans 14 amino acids. Germline V lookup: CDR1 MNHNS, CDR2 SASEGT. The V end was cut by 6 bases, the J end by 4 bases, with 15 bases between. CDR3 DNA sequence: TGTGCCAGCAGGACCAGGGAGGGTGCCACTGAAGCTTTCTTT. Amino acid sequence: CASRTREGATEAFF.

This chain connects TRBV5-1 to TRBJ1-3; TRBD1 aligns across 7 bases. The CDR3 spans 14 residues. The trim removed 4 bases at V and 4 bases at J, leaving 5 bases unmatched. CDR1 SGHRS and CDR2 YFSETQ come from the germline V gene. The CDR3, as DNA: TGCGCCAGCAGCCCTGGGACAGACGGAAACACCATATATTTT. Protein product: CASSPGTDGNTIYF. Looking up the rest from reference TRBV5-1 and TRBJ1-3 gives the full variable domain: KAGVTQTPRYLIKTRGQQVTLSCSPISGHRSVSWYQQTPGQGLQFLFEYFSETQRNKGNFPGRFSGRQFSNSRSEMNVSTLELGDSALYLCASSPGTDGNTIYFGEGSWLTVV.